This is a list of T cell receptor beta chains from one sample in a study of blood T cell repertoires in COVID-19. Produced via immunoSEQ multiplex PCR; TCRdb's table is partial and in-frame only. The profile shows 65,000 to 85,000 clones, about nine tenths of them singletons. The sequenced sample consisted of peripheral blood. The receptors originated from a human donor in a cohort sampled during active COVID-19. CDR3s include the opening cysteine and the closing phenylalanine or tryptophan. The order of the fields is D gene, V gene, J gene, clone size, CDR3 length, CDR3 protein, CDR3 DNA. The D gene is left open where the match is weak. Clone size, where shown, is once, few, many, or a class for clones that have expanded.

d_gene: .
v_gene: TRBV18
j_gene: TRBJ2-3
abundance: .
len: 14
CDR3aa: CASSPERVTDTQYF
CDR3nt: TGTGCCAGCTCACCCGAGAGAGTCACAGATACGCAGTATTTT

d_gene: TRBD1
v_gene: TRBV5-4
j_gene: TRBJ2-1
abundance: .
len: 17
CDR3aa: CASSLDGPGGSYNEQFF
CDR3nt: TGTGCCAGCAGCTTGGACGGCCCAGGGGGATCCTACAATGAGCAGTTCTTC

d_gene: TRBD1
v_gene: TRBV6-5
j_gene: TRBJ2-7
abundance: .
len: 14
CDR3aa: CASSYVAGGYEQYF
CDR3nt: TGTGCCAGCAGTTACGTCGCAGGGGGATACGAGCAGTACTTC

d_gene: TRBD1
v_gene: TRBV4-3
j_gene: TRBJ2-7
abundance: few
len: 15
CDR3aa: CASSQERTGNYEQYF
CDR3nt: TGCGCCAGCAGCCAAGAAAGGACAGGGAATTACGAGCAGTACTTC

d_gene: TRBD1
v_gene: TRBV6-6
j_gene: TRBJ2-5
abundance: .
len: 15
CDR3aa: CASSSRETGGETQYF
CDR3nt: TGTGCCAGCAGCTCACGGGAGACAGGGGGAGAGACCCAGTACTTC

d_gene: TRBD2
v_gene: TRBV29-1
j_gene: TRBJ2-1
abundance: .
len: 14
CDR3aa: CSAPPSGRPNEQFF
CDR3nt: TGCAGCGCCCCTCCCAGCGGGAGGCCCAATGAGCAGTTCTTC

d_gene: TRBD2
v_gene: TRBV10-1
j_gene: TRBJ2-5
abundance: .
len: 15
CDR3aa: CASGGTSGGQETQYF
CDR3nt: TGCGCCAGCGGAGGGACTAGCGGGGGTCAAGAGACCCAGTACTTC

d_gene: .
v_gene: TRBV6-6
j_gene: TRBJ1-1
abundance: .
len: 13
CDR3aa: CASSLSGNTEAFF
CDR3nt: TGTGCCAGCAGTCTTTCAGGGAACACTGAAGCTTTCTTT

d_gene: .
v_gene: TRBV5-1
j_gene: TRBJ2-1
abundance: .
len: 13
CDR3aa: CASSLGQINEQFF
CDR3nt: TGCGCCAGCAGCTTGGGTCAGATCAATGAGCAGTTCTTC

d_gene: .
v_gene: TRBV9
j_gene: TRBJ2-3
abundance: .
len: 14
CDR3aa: CASSVGSRTDTQYF
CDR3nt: TGTGCCAGCAGCGTAGGTAGCCGAACAGATACGCAGTATTTT

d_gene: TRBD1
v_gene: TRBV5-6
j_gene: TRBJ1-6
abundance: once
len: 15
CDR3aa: CASSGRTGGSSPLHF
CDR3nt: TGTGCCAGCAGCGGCCGGACAGGGGGCTCTTCACCCCTCCACTTT

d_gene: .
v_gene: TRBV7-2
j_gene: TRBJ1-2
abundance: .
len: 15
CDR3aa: CASSDGRRANYGYTF
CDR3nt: TGTGCCAGCAGCGACGGACGGAGGGCTAACTATGGCTACACCTTC

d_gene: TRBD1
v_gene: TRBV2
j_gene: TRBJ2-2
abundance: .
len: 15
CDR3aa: CASSPGQGSTGELFF
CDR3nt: TGTGCCAGCAGCCCGGGACAGGGAAGCACCGGGGAGCTGTTTTTT

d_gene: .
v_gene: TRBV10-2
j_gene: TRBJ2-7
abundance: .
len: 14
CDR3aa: CASREAAATYEQYF
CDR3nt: TGCGCCAGCAGGGAGGCGGCCGCTACCTACGAGCAGTACTTC

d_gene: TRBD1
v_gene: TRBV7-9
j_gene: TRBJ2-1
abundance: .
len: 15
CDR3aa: CASSKDRGSYNEQFF
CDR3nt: TGTGCCAGCAGCAAAGACAGGGGCTCCTACAATGAGCAGTTCTTC

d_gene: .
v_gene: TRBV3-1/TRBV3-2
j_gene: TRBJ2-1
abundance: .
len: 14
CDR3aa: CASSQLLTNNEQFF
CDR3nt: TGTGCCAGCAGCCAACTCCTGACTAACAATGAGCAGTTCTTC

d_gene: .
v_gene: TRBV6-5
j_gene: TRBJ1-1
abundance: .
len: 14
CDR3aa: CASGGRRTGTEAFF
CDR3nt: TGTGCCAGCGGGGGGAGACGGACGGGAACTGAAGCTTTCTTT

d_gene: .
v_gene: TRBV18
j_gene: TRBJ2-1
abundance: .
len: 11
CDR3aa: CASSPLDEQFF
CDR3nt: TGTGCCAGCTCACCACTCGATGAGCAGTTCTTC

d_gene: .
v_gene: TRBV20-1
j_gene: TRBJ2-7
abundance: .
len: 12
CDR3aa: CSASQEGYEQYF
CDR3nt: TGCAGTGCTAGTCAGGAGGGCTACGAGCAGTACTTC

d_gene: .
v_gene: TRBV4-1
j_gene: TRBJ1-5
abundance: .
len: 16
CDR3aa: CASSQDPSGRNQPQHF
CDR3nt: TGCGCCAGCAGCCAAGATCCTTCAGGGAGGAATCAGCCCCAGCATTTT

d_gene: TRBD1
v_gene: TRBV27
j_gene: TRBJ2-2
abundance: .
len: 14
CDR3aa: CASRRQGMTGELFF
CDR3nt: TGTGCCAGTAGACGACAGGGAATGACCGGGGAGCTGTTTTTT

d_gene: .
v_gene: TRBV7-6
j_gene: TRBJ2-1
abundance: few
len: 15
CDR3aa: CASSLAEQNYNEQFF
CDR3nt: TGTGCCAGCAGCTTAGCGGAGCAGAACTACAATGAGCAGTTCTTC

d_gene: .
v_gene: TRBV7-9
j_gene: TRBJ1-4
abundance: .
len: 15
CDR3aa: CASSPELPRGEKLFF
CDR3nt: TGTGCCAGCAGCCCCGAACTCCCTCGGGGTGAAAAACTGTTTTTT

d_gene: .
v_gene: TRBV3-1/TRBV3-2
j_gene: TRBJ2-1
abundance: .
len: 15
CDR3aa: CASSQGLNTYNEQFF
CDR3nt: TGTGCCAGCAGCCAAGGACTGAATACCTACAATGAGCAGTTCTTC

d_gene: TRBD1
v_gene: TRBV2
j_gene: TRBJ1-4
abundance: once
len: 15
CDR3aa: CASSAPGTVSEKLFF
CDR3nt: TGTGCCAGCAGTGCCCCCGGGACAGTCAGTGAAAAACTGTTTTTT

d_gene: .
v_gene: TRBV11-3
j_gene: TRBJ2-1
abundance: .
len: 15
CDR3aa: CASSYPGVSYNEQFF
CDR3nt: TGTGCCAGCAGCTACCCCGGTGTATCCTACAATGAGCAGTTCTTC

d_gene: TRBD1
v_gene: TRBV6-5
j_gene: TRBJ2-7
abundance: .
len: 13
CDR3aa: CASSRDRGGEQYF
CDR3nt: TGTGCCAGCAGTCGAGACAGGGGAGGCGAGCAGTACTTC